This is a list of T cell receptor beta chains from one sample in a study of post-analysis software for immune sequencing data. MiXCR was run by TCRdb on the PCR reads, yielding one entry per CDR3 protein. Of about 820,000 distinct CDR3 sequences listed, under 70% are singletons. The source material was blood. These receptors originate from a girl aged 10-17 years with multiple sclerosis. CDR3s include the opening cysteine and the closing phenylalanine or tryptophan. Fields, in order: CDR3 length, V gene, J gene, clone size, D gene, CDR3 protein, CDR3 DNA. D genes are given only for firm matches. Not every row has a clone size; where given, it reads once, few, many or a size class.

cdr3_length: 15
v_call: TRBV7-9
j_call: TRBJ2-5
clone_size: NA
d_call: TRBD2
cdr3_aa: CASSGTGGEQETQYF
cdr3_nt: TGTGCCAGCAGCGGCACGGGGGGGGAACAAGAGACCCAGTACTTC

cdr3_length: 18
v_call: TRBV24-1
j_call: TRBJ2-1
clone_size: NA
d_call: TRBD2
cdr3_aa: CATSDSKLGLAGVGRQFF
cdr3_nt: TGTGCCACCAGTGATAGCAAACTAGGACTAGCGGGAGTCGGTAGGCAGTTCTTC

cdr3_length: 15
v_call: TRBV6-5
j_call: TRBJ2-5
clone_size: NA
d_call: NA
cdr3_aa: CASRSGGAGVETQYF
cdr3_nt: TGTGCCAGCAGATCCGGTGGGGCCGGGGTAGAGACCCAGTACTTC

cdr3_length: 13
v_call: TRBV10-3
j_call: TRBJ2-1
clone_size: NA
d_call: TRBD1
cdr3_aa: CATAGTANNEQFF
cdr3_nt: TGTGCCACCGCCGGGACAGCGAACAATGAGCAGTTCTTC

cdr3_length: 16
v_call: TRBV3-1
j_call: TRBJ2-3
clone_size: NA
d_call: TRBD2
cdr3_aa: CASSLRTSGIVDTQYF
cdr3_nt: TGTGCCAGCAGCCTTAGGACTAGCGGGATTGTAGATACGCAGTATTTT

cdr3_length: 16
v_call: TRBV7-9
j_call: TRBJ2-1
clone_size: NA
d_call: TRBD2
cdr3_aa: CASSLLPAGGPSMLFF
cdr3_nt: TGTGCCAGCAGCTTATTACCAGCGGGAGGGCCTTCCATGCTGTTCTTC

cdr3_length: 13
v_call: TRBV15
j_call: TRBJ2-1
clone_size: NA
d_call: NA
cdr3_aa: CATSRDVQNPEFF
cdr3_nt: TGTGCCACCAGCAGAGATGTTCAGAACCCAGAGTTCTTC

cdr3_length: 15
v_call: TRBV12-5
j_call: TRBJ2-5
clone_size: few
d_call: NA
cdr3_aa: CASGPEGYPQETQYF
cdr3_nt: TGTGCTAGTGGACCGGAAGGATACCCCCAGGAGACCCAGTACTTC

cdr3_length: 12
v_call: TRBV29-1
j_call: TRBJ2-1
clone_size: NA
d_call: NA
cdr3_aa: CSVGSFENEQFF
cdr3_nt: TGCAGCGTGGGAAGCTTCGAGAATGAGCAGTTCTTC

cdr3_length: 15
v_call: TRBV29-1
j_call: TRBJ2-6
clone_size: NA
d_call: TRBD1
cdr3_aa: CSVGTGTSGANVLTF
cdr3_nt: TGCAGCGTTGGGACAGGGACTTCTGGGGCCAACGTCCTGACTTTC

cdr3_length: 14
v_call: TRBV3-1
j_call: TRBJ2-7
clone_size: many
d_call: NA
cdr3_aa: CASSLRDGPYEQYF
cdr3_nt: TGTGCCAGCAGCCTCCGGGACGGACCCTACGAGCAGTACTTC

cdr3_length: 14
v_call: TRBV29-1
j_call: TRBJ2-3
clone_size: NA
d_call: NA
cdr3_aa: CSVAEGLGTDTQYF
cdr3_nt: TGCAGCGTTGCAGAGGGATTGGGCACAGATACGCAGTATTTT

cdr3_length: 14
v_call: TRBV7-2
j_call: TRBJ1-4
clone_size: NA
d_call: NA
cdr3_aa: CASSVHGEREKLFF
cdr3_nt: TGTGCCAGCAGCGTACATGGGGAAAGGGAAAAACTGTTTTTT

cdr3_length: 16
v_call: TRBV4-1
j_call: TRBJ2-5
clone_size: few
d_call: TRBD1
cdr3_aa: CASSPWEGGAGETQYF
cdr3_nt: TGCGCCAGCAGCCCCTGGGAAGGGGGCGCCGGAGAGACCCAGTACTTC

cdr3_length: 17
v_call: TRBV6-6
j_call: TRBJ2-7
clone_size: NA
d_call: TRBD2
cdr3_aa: CASSRTPGTSGVYEQYF
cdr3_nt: TGTGCCAGCAGTCGTACACCGGGGACTAGCGGAGTCTACGAGCAGTACTTC

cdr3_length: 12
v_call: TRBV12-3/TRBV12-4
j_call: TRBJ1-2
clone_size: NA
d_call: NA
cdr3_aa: CASSLGRHGYTF
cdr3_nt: TGTGCCAGCAGTCTCGGGAGGCATGGCTACACCTTC

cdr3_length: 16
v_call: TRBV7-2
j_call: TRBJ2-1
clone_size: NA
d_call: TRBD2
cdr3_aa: CASSLVAGGLDNEQFF
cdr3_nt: TGTGCCAGCAGCTTAGTAGCGGGGGGCCTGGACAATGAGCAGTTCTTC

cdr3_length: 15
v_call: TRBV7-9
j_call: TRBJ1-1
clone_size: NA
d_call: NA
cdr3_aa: CASSPPVVMNTEAFF
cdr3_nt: TGTGCCAGCAGCCCCCCGGTTGTCATGAACACTGAAGCTTTCTTT

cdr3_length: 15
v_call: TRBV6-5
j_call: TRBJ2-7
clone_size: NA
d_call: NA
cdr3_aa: CASSYAAVASYEQYF
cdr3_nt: TGTGCCAGCAGTTACGCTGCCGTTGCGTCCTACGAGCAGTACTTC

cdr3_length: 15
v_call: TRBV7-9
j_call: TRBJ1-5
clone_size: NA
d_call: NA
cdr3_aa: CASSLSGTSNQPQHF
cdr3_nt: TGTGCCAGCAGCTTATCCGGGACTAGCAATCAGCCCCAGCATTTT

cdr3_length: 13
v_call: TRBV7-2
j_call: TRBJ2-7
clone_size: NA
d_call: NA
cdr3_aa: CASSLAPRDEQYF
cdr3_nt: TGTGCCAGCAGCTTAGCCCCCAGGGACGAGCAGTACTTC

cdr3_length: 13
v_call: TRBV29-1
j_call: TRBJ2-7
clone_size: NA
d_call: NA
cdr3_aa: CSVEDRNTYEQYF
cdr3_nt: TGCAGCGTTGAAGATAGAAACACCTACGAGCAGTACTTC

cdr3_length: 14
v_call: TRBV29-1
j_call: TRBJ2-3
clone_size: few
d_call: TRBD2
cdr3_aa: CSVSRLAGGDTQYF
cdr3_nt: TGCAGCGTTTCCCGACTAGCGGGGGGAGATACGCAGTATTTT

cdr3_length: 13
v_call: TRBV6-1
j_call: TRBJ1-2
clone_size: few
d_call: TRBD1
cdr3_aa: CASTPGQLYGYTF
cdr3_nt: TGTGCCAGCACCCCGGGACAGCTCTATGGCTACACCTTC

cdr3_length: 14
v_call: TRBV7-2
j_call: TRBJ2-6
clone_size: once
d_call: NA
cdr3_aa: CASRKGAGANVLTF
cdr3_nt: TGTGCCAGCAGAAAGGGGGCTGGGGCCAACGTCCTGACTTTC

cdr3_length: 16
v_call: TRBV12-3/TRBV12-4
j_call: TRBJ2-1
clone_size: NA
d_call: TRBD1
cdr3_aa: CASSKKLTGSYNEQFF
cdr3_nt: TGTGCCAGCAGTAAGAAACTGACAGGGTCCTACAATGAGCAGTTCTTC

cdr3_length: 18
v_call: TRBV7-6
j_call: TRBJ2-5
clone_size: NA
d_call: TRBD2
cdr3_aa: CASSSEIWGSGRSETQYF
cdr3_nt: TGTGCCAGCAGCTCAGAAATCTGGGGGAGCGGGAGATCCGAGACCCAGTACTTC

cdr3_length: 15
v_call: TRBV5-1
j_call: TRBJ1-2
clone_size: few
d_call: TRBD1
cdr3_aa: CASSQGQSGPYGYTF
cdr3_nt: TGCGCCAGCAGCCAGGGACAGTCGGGCCCCTATGGCTACACCTTC

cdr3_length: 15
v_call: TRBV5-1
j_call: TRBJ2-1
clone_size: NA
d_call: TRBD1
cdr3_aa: CASSMTAGGMNEQFF
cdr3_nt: TGCGCCAGCAGCATGACGGCAGGGGGCATGAATGAGCAGTTCTTC

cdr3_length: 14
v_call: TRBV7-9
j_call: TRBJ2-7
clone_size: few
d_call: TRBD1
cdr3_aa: CASSGEGQPYEQYF
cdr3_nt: TGTGCCAGCAGCGGAGAGGGACAGCCCTACGAGCAGTACTTC

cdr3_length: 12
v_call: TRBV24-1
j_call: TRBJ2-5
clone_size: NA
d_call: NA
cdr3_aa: CATSDLAETQYF
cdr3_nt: TGTGCCACCAGTGATTTGGCGGAGACCCAGTACTTC

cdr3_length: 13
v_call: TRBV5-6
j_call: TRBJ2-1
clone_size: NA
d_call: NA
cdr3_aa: CASSPDRNNEQFF
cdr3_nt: TGTGCCAGCAGCCCAGACAGGAACAATGAGCAGTTCTTC

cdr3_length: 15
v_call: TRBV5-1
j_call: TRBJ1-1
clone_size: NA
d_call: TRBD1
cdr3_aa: CASSADRGRLTEAFF
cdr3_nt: TGCGCCAGCAGCGCGGACAGGGGGCGGCTGACTGAAGCTTTCTTT

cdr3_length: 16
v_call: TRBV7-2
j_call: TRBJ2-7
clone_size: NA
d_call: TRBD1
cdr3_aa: CASSLGRPGGSYEQYF
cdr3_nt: TGTGCCAGCAGCCTGGGTCGGCCAGGGGGCTCCTACGAGCAGTACTTC

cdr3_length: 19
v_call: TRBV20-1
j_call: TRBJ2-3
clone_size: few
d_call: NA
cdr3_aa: CSAKPYVTGRTGSTDTQYF
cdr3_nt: TGCAGTGCTAAACCATACGTTACAGGGAGAACCGGGAGCACAGATACGCAGTATTTT

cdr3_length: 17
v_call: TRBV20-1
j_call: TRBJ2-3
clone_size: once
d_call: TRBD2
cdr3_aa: CSARDGAGRGATDTQYF
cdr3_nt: TGCAGTGCTAGAGATGGGGCGGGGCGGGGGGCGACAGATACGCAGTATTTT

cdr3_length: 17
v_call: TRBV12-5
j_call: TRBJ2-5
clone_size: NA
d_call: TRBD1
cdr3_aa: CASGSILATGEEETQYF
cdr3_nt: TGTGCTAGTGGTTCGATTCTCGCGACAGGGGAAGAAGAGACCCAGTACTTC

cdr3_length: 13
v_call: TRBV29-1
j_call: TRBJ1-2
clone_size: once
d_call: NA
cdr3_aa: CSVDWPGDYGYTF
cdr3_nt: TGCAGCGTTGACTGGCCGGGGGACTATGGCTACACCTTC

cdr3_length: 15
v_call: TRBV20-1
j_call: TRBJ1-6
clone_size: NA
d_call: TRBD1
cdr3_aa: CSARSTGVWNSPLHF
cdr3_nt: TGCAGTGCTAGAAGTACAGGGGTTTGGAATTCACCCCTCCACTTT

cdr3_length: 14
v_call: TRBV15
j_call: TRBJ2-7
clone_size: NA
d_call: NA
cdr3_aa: CATSRWGEAYEQYF
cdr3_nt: TGTGCCACCAGCAGATGGGGGGAGGCCTACGAGCAGTACTTC

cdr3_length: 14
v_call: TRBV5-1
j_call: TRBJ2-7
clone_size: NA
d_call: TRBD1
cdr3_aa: CASSLTGQGDEQYF
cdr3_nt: TGCGCCAGCAGCCTCACAGGACAGGGCGACGAGCAGTACTTC

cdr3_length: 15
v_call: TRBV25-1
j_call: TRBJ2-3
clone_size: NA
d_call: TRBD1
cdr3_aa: CASSEWGQSTDTQYF
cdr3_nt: TGTGCCAGCAGTGAATGGGGACAGAGCACAGATACGCAGTATTTT

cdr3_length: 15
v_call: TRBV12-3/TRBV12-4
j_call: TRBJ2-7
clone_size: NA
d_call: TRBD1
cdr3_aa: CASSFRTGGSYEQYF
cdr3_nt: TGTGCCAGCAGTTTTCGGACAGGGGGGTCCTACGAGCAGTACTTC

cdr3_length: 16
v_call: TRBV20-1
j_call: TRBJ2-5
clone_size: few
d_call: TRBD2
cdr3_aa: CSADVGSGDLLGTQYF
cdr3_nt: TGCAGTGCTGACGTTGGTAGCGGGGATCTTTTAGGGACCCAGTACTTC

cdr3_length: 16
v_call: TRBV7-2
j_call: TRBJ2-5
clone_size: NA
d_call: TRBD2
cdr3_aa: CASAGGGGRAQETQYF
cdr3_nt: TGTGCCAGCGCCGGAGGTGGCGGGAGGGCCCAAGAGACCCAGTACTTC

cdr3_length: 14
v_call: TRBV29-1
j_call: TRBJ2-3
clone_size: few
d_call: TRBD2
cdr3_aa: CSVEDAGAGDTQYF
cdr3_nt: TGCAGCGTTGAAGACGCGGGAGCTGGAGATACGCAGTATTTT

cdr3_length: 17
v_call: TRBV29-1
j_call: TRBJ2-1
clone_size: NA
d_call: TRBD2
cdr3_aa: CSVEDRTRIGSYNEQFF
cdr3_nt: TGCAGCGTTGAAGACCGGACTAGAATCGGCTCCTACAATGAGCAGTTCTTC

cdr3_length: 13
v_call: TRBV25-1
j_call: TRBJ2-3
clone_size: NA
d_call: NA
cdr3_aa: CASSGGRGDTQYF
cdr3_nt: TGTGCCAGCAGTGGAGGGCGCGGAGATACGCAGTATTTT

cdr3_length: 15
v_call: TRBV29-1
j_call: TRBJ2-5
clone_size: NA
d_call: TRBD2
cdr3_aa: CSVGVAGGLQETQYF
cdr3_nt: TGCAGCGTTGGGGTAGCGGGGGGACTACAAGAGACCCAGTACTTC

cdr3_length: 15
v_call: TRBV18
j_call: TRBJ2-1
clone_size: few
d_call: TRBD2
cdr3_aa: CASSPGTSVINEQFF
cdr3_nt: TGTGCCAGCTCGCCCGGGACTAGCGTAATTAATGAGCAGTTCTTC

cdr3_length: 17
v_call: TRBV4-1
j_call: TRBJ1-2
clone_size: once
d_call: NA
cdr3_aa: CASSQDRGPDGNYGYTF
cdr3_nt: TGCGCCAGCAGCCAAGATCGGGGGCCAGATGGAAACTATGGCTACACCTTC

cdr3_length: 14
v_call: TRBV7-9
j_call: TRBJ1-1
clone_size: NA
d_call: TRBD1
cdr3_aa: CASSLTSTGGQAFF
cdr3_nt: TGTGCCAGCAGCTTGACCTCCACAGGGGGGCAAGCTTTCTTT

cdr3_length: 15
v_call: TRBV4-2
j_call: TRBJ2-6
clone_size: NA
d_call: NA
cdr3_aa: CASSQGWTGANVLTF
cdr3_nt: TGTGCCAGCAGCCAAGGATGGACTGGGGCCAACGTCCTGACTTTC

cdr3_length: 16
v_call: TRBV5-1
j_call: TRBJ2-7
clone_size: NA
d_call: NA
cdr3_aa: CASSLIPLRAPYEQYF
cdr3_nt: TGCGCCAGCAGCTTGATACCCCTAAGGGCTCCCTACGAGCAGTACTTC